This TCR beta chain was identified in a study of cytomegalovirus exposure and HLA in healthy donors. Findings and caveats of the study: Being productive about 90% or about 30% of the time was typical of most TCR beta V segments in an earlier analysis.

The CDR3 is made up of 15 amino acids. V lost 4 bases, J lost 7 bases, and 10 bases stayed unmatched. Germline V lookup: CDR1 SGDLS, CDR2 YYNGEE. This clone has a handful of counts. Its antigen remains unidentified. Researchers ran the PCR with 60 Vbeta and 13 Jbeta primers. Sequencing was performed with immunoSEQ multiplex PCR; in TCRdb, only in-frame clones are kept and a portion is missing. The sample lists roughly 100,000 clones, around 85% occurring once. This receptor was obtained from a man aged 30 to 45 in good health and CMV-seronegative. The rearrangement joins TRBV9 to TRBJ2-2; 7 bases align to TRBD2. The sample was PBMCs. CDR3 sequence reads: CASSHEGGPIGELFF. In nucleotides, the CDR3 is TGTGCCAGCAGCCACGAGGGAGGGCCTATCGGGGAGCTGTTTTTT.